This is a list of T cell receptor beta chains from one sample in a study of neurological immune-mediated disorders. Via MiXCR, TCRdb re-called the 5' RACE reads, giving one row per CDR3 protein. The sample holds about 62,000 distinct CDR3 sequences, roughly 3.5% seen once. Material: PBMCs. These receptors all come from a woman in her forties or fifties with multiple sclerosis. CDR3s include the opening cysteine and the closing phenylalanine or tryptophan. The order of the fields is clone size, V gene, J gene, D gene, CDR3 DNA, CDR3 protein. The D gene is left open where the match is weak. Size is stated for part of the rows, as once, few or many counts, or as a class when the clone is expanded.

-	TRBV7-9	TRBJ2-2	-	TGTGCCAGCAGCTTACGACAGAACACCGGGGAGCTGTTTTTT	CASSLRQNTGELFF
many	TRBV7-2	TRBJ1-5	-	TGTGCCAGCAGCTTAAACGGTTGGAGCAATCAGCCCCAGCATTTT	CASSLNGWSNQPQHF
medium-sized	TRBV20-1	TRBJ2-7	-	TGCAGTGCCGGGACTGGCCTAACCTACGAGCAGTACTTC	CSAGTGLTYEQYF
-	TRBV25-1	TRBJ2-6	-	TGTGCCAGCAGCCTATCCCGGGACACCTTCTCTGGGGCCAACGTCCTGACTTTC	CASSLSRDTFSGANVLTF
-	TRBV7-8	TRBJ1-6	TRBD1	TGTGCCAGCAGCCTATCGGACAGGGGGCGTAATTCACCCCTCCACTTT	CASSLSDRGRNSPLHF
many	TRBV4-2	TRBJ2-4	-	TGTGCCAGCAGCCAAGAAAACTCCCCCAGGGAAAACATTCAGTACTTC	CASSQENSPRENIQYF
many	TRBV20-1	TRBJ1-2	TRBD1	TGCAGTGCTAGAGAAGGGGGCTTGGGCTATGGCTACACCTTC	CSAREGGLGYGYTF
many	TRBV6-5	TRBJ2-7	-	TGTGCCAGCAGTACTCTCTACGAGCAGTACTTC	CASSTLYEQYF
many	TRBV29-1	TRBJ2-3	-	TGCAGCCACGAATCGGGCACAGATACGCAGTATTTT	CSHESGTDTQYF
few	TRBV20-1	TRBJ2-7	TRBD1	TGCAGTGCCACCCGGGACAGCTCCTACGAGCAGTACTTC	CSATRDSSYEQYF
few	TRBV5-1	TRBJ2-5	TRBD2	TGCGCCAGCAGCTTGGACGGGGGGGAACAAGAGACCCAGTACTTC	CASSLDGGEQETQYF
many	TRBV24-1	TRBJ2-2	-	TGTGCCACCAGTGATTTGGGAGCCCGGGGGACGGCCGGGGAGCTGTTTTTT	CATSDLGARGTAGELFF
many	TRBV7-8	TRBJ2-7	TRBD1	TGTGCCAGCACCAGGACAGGGAGAGAGCAGTACTTC	CASTRTGREQYF
many	TRBV5-6	TRBJ1-2	-	TGTGCCAGCAGCGGGTGGGCGTTCGAGTTTTCCATCTATGGCTACACCTTC	CASSGWAFEFSIYGYTF
many	TRBV9	TRBJ1-4	-	TGTGCCAGCAGCGTAGAGGATTCCGGGGGAGAAAAACTGTTTTTT	CASSVEDSGGEKLFF
many	TRBV29-1	TRBJ1-1	-	TGCAGCGCAGCCGACACTGAAGCTTTCTTT	CSAADTEAFF
many	TRBV20-1	TRBJ2-7	-	TGCAGTGCTAGTAAATTTGAGGACAGCTCCTACGAGCAGTACTTC	CSASKFEDSSYEQYF
many	TRBV2	TRBJ2-3	-	TGTGCCAGCGGGGGAGGGGGCCTCGCAGATACGCAGTATTTT	CASGGGGLADTQYF
many	TRBV4-3	TRBJ2-1	-	TGCGCCAGCAGCCAACTAAGGAGCTCCTACAATGAGCAGTTCTTC	CASSQLRSSYNEQFF
few	TRBV11-3	TRBJ1-2	-	TGTGCCAGCAGCTTAGCCGTGACCGAAGATTCTGGCTACACCTTC	CASSLAVTEDSGYTF
many	TRBV7-2	TRBJ2-3	-	TGTGCCAGCAGCTTTTGGCGGTGGGGGGGCACAGATACGCAGTATTTT	CASSFWRWGGTDTQYF
many	TRBV7-9	TRBJ2-4	-	TGTGCCAGCAGCCAAGGACAGCTCGGGGGCATTCAGTACTTC	CASSQGQLGGIQYF
many	TRBV10-2	TRBJ1-4	TRBD1	TGCGCCAGCAGTGAGGGGGACAGCTTTTGGGAAAGACTGTTTTTT	CASSEGDSFWERLFF
many	TRBV5-1	TRBJ2-1	-	TGCGCCAGCAGCTGGGGACTGACCCCGGGAAATGAGCAGTTCTTC	CASSWGLTPGNEQFF
-	TRBV5-1	TRBJ2-6	-	TGCGCCAGCAGCTGGGGGGTGTCCGGGGCCAACGTCCTGACTTTC	CASSWGVSGANVLTF
many	TRBV5-1	TRBJ2-5	-	TGCGCCAGCAGCTTGGCTTCCACCCTCCGGGAGACCCAGTACTTC	CASSLASTLRETQYF
many	TRBV4-3	TRBJ1-4	TRBD1	TGCGCCAGCAGCCACACAGGGGGCCTGGATGAAAAACTGTTTTTT	CASSHTGGLDEKLFF
-	TRBV14	TRBJ2-3	-	TGTGCCAGCAGCACAATCCGGGACCCGACAGATACGCAGTATTTT	CASSTIRDPTDTQYF
many	TRBV11-1	TRBJ2-5	TRBD2	TGTGCCAGCAGCTTAGAAAGGACTAGCGGTAGCGGGGAGACCCAGTACTTC	CASSLERTSGSGETQYF
many	TRBV7-2	TRBJ2-7	TRBD1	TGTGCCAGCAGCCGGGACAGGCTGACCTACGAGCAGTACTTC	CASSRDRLTYEQYF
many	TRBV3-1	TRBJ1-1	-	TGTGCCAGCAGTCTAGTGGGCACTGAAGCTTTCTTT	CASSLVGTEAFF
many	TRBV20-1	TRBJ2-7	TRBD2	TGCAGTGCTAGAGTCCTAGCGGGAGGGTCTATCGACGAGCAGTACTTC	CSARVLAGGSIDEQYF
many	TRBV7-2	TRBJ2-3	-	TGTGCCAGCAGCTTAGAAAGGAGCGGGTCTACGGGGGATACGCAGTATTTT	CASSLERSGSTGDTQYF
many	TRBV7-3	TRBJ2-3	TRBD2	TGTGCCAGCAGCATTCCGGGACTAGATCCTAGCACAGATACGCAGTATTTT	CASSIPGLDPSTDTQYF
many	TRBV10-3	TRBJ2-7	-	TGTGCCATCAAAGGGACCGCGCTTTCCTACGAGCAGTACTTC	CAIKGTALSYEQYF
many	TRBV20-1	TRBJ2-7	-	TGCAGTGCGAACGGGCAACCTACCTACGAGCAGTACTTC	CSANGQPTYEQYF
many	TRBV7-2	TRBJ2-3	-	TGTGCCAGCAGCCCTTTAGATACGCAGTATTTT	CASSPLDTQYF
-	TRBV7-6	TRBJ2-5	-	TGTGCCAGCAGCTCGACAATACAGAGCCCCGTGGAGACCCAGTACTTC	CASSSTIQSPVETQYF
many	TRBV15	TRBJ2-3	-	TGTGCCACCAGCGGTGATAGGATGCCCACAGATACGCAGTATTTT	CATSGDRMPTDTQYF